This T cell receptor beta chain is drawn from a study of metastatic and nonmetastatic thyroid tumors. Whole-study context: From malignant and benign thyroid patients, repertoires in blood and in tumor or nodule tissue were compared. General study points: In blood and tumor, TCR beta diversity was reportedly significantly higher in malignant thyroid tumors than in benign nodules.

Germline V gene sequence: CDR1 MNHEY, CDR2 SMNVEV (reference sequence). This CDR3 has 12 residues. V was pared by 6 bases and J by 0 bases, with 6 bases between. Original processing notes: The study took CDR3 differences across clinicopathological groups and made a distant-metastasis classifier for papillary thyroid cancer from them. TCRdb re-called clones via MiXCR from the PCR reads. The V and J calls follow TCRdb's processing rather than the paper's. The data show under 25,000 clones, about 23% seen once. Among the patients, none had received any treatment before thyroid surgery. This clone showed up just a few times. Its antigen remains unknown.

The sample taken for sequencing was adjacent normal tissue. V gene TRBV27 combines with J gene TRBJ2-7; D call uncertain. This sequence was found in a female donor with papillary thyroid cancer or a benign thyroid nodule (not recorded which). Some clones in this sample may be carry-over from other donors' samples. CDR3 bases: TGTGCCAGCAGGGACGCCTCCTACGAGCAGTACTTC. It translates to CASRDASYEQYF.